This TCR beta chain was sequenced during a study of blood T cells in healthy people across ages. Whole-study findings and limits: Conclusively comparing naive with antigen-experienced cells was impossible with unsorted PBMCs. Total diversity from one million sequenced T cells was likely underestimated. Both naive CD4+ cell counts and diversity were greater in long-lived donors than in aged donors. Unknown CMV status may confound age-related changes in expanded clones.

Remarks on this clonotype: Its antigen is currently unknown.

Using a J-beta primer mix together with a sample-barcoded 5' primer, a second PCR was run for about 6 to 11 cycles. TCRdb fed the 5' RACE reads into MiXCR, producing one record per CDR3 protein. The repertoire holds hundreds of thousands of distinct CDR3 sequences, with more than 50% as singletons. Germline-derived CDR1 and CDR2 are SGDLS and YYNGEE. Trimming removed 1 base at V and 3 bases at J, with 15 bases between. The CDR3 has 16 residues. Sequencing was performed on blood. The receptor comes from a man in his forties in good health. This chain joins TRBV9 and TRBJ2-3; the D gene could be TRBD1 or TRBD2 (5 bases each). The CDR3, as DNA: TGTGCCAGCAGCGTACACGGGGACCCTAATACAGATACGCAGTATTTT. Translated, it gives CASSVHGDPNTDTQYF.